The clone carrying this TCR beta chain showed up just a few times. From the RT-PCR reads, TCRdb called clonotypes with MiXCR, one entry per CDR3 protein. The repertoire has about a million distinct CDR3 sequences, more than 15% of them found once; the top ten carry around 6%. Germline CDR1 LGHNA, CDR2 YNFKEQ. V was clipped by 0 bases and J by 5 bases; unmatched bases: 4. The CDR3 extends over 16 amino acids. The data are from a study of patients and donors after allogeneic stem cell transplantation. Sequenced material: blood, either unsorted or a sorted T cell fraction (not recorded which). V gene TRBV4-2 combines with J gene TRBJ2-2, with TRBD1 matching over 9 bases. The receptor was isolated from a human donor who was either an allogeneic HSCT recipient or a stem cell or donor lymphocyte infusion donor (not recorded which). It is not recorded whose cells these are; they may come from a transplant donor. The DNA of the CDR3 is TGTGCCAGCAGCCAAGATCTAGGGACAGGGACCGGGGAGCTGTTTTTT. Amino acids: CASSQDLGTGTGELFF.